A single T cell receptor (beta chain) is shown here with its context. What it recognizes is unknown. The data were taken from a study of a mutant IDH1 vaccine in newly diagnosed glioma. Study-level background: Eight vaccinations reached patients in weeks 1, 3, 5, 7, 11, 15, 19 and 23. Patients got radiotherapy, temozolomide, or both beforehand, and most got both.

The CDR3 length is 15 residues. Germline values: CDR1 SGHNT, CDR2 YYREEE (reference sequence). With 0 bases removed from V and 4 bases from J, the gap between germline ends came to 10 bases. Findings and limits, study-wide: Shifts in the top peripheral T cell clonotypes seemed unrelated to pseudoprogression. Across multiple MHC alleles, 80% to 95% of patients had vaccine-induced responses.

As for time point: week 23, last vaccination. What each vaccine dose contained was 300 ug of mutant IDH1 20-mer peptide, accompanied by topical imiquimod. Using immunoSEQ multiplex PCR, the repertoire was profiled, and TCRdb retains in-frame clones only, with some absent. The sample has roughly 38,000 clones, around 76% seen once. This TCR was recovered from a man aged 45-65 years with glioma. This specimen consisted of PBMCs, obtained from a glioma patient whose treatment included an IDH1 peptide vaccine. The J gene is TRBJ2-2, the V gene TRBV5-4; D possibly corresponds to TRBD1 (7 bases). DNA for the CDR3: TGTGCCAGCAGCTTGGGGAGGGGGCGCACCGGGGAGCTGTTTTTT. Translation gives CASSLGRGRTGELFF.